Listed here are 30 T cell receptor beta chains from one sample, sequenced in a study of beta chain features in type 1 diabetes. Every bit of the isolated RNA underwent reverse transcription, so sequencing read expressed TCRB transcripts. Assay used: immunoSEQ multiplex PCR; TCRdb lists only in-frame clones, some missing. The repertoire holds about 220,000 clones, with about 11% as singletons. Sequences were obtained from central memory CD4+ T cells from blood. The receptors derive from a man younger than 30 in good health.

V is TRBV5-1 and J is TRBJ1-5; 7 positions agree with TRBD1. V lost 0 bases, J lost 5 bases, and 2 bases stayed unmatched. This CDR3 spans 14 amino acids. The germline V gene has CDR1 SGHRS and CDR2 YFSETQ. The CDR3 loop is CASSLGQGDQPQHF. CDR3 in DNA: TGCGCCAGCAGCTTGGGACAGGGTGATCAGCCCCAGCATTTT.

The table lists this clone with a few counts. The V gene is TRBV6-5, the J gene TRBJ2-7; 7 nucleotides line up with TRBD1. The CDR3 extends over 13 amino acids. CDR1 is MNHEY and CDR2 is SVGAGI in the germline V gene. Germline trimming cut 4 bases from V and 2 bases from J; bases unmatched to any gene: 2. CDR3 loop: CASSSTGTYEQYF. The CDR3 nucleotides read TGTGCCAGCAGTTCGACAGGGACCTACGAGCAGTACTTC.

There are a few counts of this clone. This rearrangement joins TRBV7-2 to TRBJ2-7; D possibly corresponds to TRBD2 (5 bases). The V gene's germline CDR1 is SGHTA and CDR2 FQGNSA. V was trimmed by 1 base and J by 6 bases, leaving 22 bases between them. CDR3 length equals 17 residues. The CDR3 loop is CASSLGGATSGSGEQYF. In DNA form, the CDR3 reads TGTGCCAGCAGCTTAGGGGGAGCAACGAGTGGGAGTGGCGAGCAGTACTTC. Together with reference TRBV7-2 and TRBJ2-7, the CDR3 gives the full variable domain: GAGVSQSPSNKVTEKGKDVELRCDPISGHTALYWYRQSLGQGLEFLIYFQGNSAPDKSGLPSDRFSAERTGGSVSTLTIQRTQQEDSAVYLCASSLGGATSGSGEQYFGPGTRLTVT.

Here the CDR3 DNA reads TGTGCCAGCAGCTTAGAGGGTGGGGACAACATTCAGTACTTC. This codes for CASSLEGGDNIQYF. The gene calls are TRBV7-2 and TRBJ2-4; TRBD1 or TRBD2 may be the D gene (5 bases each). The germline V gene encodes CDR1 SGHTA and CDR2 FQGNSA. Deletions cut 1 base from V and 7 bases from J, with 11 bases between. The CDR3 contains 14 residues.

V gene TRBV16 combines with J gene TRBJ1-2, with 8 bases aligning to TRBD1. Looked up from germline, CDR1 is KGHSY and CDR2 is FQNENV. This CDR3 comprises 14 residues. V lost 5 bases and J lost 0; bases outside the gene matches: 2. The CDR3 sequence: CASSRQGPNYGYTF. CDR3 nucleotides: TGTGCCAGCAGCAGACAGGGGCCTAACTATGGCTACACCTTC.

The chain uses TRBV14 and TRBJ2-1; TRBD2 agrees at 16 bases. Looked up from germline, CDR1 is SGHDN and CDR2 is FVKESK. V lost 2 bases, J lost 9 bases, and 7 bases stayed unmatched. The CDR3 spans 17 residues. The CDR3 region is CASSQFGTSGRAAEQFF. The CDR3 nucleotides read TGTGCCAGCAGCCAATTTGGGACTAGCGGGAGGGCCGCTGAGCAGTTCTTC.

This clone was seen repeatedly, ten times or more. The chain couples TRBV5-1 to TRBJ2-1; 14 nucleotides align to TRBD2. V was clipped by 4 bases and J by 8 bases; unmatched bases: 8. The germline CDR1 and CDR2 sequences are SGHRS and YFSETQ. The CDR3 extends over 16 amino acids. The CDR3, as DNA: TGCGCCAGCAGCAGAGGGACTAGCGGGAGTGGTTATGAGCAGTTCTTC. Protein product: CASSRGTSGSGYEQFF.

This clone was counted between two and nine times. This sequence joins TRBV6-5 and TRBJ2-1; a possible D gene is TRBD2 (6 bases). The CDR3 contains 14 residues. Germline V CDR1 and CDR2: MNHEY, SVGAGI. Between the trimmed V and J ends, which lost 5 bases and 9 bases, there was a span of 17 bases. This CDR3 reads CASSPPWGVGEQFF. The CDR3 DNA follows: TGTGCCAGCAGTCCACCGTGGGGGGTAGGTGAGCAGTTCTTC.

This clone was recorded a few times. Only one base separates this from a far larger clonotype, so it likely reflects a read error. The J gene is TRBJ2-1, the V gene TRBV11-1; unclear D gene. The CDR3 is 12 amino acids. Germline-derived CDR1 and CDR2 are SGHAT and FQDESV (reference sequence). The V and J ends lost 1 base and 4 bases respectively, with 2 bases between them. The CDR3 DNA sequence: TGTGCCAGCAGCTTAGGGTACAATGAGCAGTTCTTC. Amino acids: CASSLGYNEQFF.

The CDR3 DNA reads as TGCAGCGTTGATCCTCCGAGCTCCTACAATGAGCAGTTCTTC. Amino acid sequence: CSVDPPSSYNEQFF. The V gene is TRBV29-1, the J gene TRBJ2-1, with unresolved D. The CDR3 has 14 amino acids. V lost 3 bases to trimming and J lost 0 bases, with 9 bases between them. Germline values: CDR1 SQVTM, CDR2 ANQGSEA.

This chain links TRBV29-1 with TRBJ2-7; a possible D gene is TRBD1 (5 bases). From germline, CDR1 is SQVTM and CDR2 ANQGSEA. Between the trimmed V and J ends, which lost 2 bases and 4 bases, there was a span of 12 bases. The CDR3 has 13 amino acids. The CDR3 reads CSVERGARYEQYF. For the CDR3, the DNA is TGCAGCGTTGAAAGGGGTGCACGGTACGAGCAGTACTTC.

Only a few counts were recorded for this clone. This chain uses TRBV2 with TRBJ2-1; 8 bases are shared with TRBD1. Germline CDR1 reads SNHLY; CDR2 reads FYNNEI. The CDR3 runs to 15 residues. Trimming took 6 bases from V and 4 from J; bases not matched to a gene: 8. The CDR3, as DNA: TGTGCCAGCAGCTCCAACAGGGGGTCTTACAATGAGCAGTTCTTC. Translated, it gives CASSSNRGSYNEQFF.

V usage is TRBV11-2 and J usage is TRBJ2-3; D gene uncertain. Between the trimmed V and J ends, which lost 1 base and 5 bases, there was a span of 1 base. The CDR3 spans 11 residues. Germline CDR1 and CDR2: SGHAT and FQNNGV. CDR3 bases: TGTGCCAGCAGCTTAGGAGATACGCAGTATTTT. Translation gives CASSLGDTQYF.

The chain has TRBV30 and TRBJ1-2; TRBD1 matches at 7 bases. Per the germline V gene, CDR1 is GTSNPN and CDR2 is SVGIG (reference sequence). Unmatched junction bases numbered 7, after V lost 3 bases and J lost 6 bases. The CDR3 is 13 amino acids. The CDR3, as DNA: TGTGCCTGGAGAGGGGACAGCCTGAATGGCTACACCTTC. The encoded protein is CAWRGDSLNGYTF. The full variable domain, in which reference TRBV30 and TRBJ1-2 provide the parts outside the CDR3, is SQTIHQWPATLVQPVGSPLSLECTVEGTSNPNLYWYRQAAGRGLQLLFYSVGIGQISSEVPQNLSASRPQDRQFILSSKKLLLSDSGFYLCAWRGDSLNGYTFGSGTRLTVV.

The sample holds many counts of this clone. Here the CDR3 DNA reads TGTGCCAGCAGCGCAGACAGACCCGGAAACACCATATATTTT. Amino acid sequence: CASSADRPGNTIYF. The chain couples TRBV9 to TRBJ1-3; tentative D call: TRBD1 (5 bases). From germline, CDR1 is SGDLS and CDR2 YYNGEE. This CDR3 contains 14 residues. V shed 3 bases and J shed 4 bases, with 11 bases lying between them.

A few counts support this clone. In DNA form, the CDR3 reads TGTGCCAGCAGTTTAACGGGGACAGATAATACGCAGTATTTT. Translation gives CASSLTGTDNTQYF. This chain connects TRBV5-4 to TRBJ2-3, with 7 bases identical to TRBD1. In germline, CDR1 is SGHNT, CDR2 YYREEE (reference sequence). V shed 5 bases, J shed 7 bases, and the junction held 10 bases outside the gene matches. The CDR3 consists of 14 residues.

This clone was observed a few times. The rearrangement uses TRBV5-6 and TRBJ1-2; 8 bases fit TRBD1. Germline CDR1 reads SGHDT; CDR2 reads YYEEEE. The V gene end was trimmed by 4 bases and the J gene end by 2 bases; junction bases not matched to a gene: 4. This CDR3 spans 14 amino acids. The CDR3 nucleotides are TGTGCCAGCAGCCGGGGACAGGAGAACTATGGCTACACCTTC. Translated, it gives CASSRGQENYGYTF.

A few counts support this clone. This chain uses TRBV30 with TRBJ2-5; no clear D gene. The V end was cut by 2 bases, the J end by 0 bases, with 10 bases between. Germline values: CDR1 GTSNPN, CDR2 SVGIG (reference sequence). The CDR3 loop spans 14 amino acids. The CDR3 DNA reads as TGTGCCTGGAGTCCGGGCCGGTACCAAGAGACCCAGTACTTC. Protein product: CAWSPGRYQETQYF.

The chain recombines TRBV27 with TRBJ2-7; D unresolved. The germline gives CDR1 MNHEY, CDR2 SMNVEV (reference sequence). The CDR3 is made up of 14 amino acids. The V and J ends lost 5 bases and 2 bases respectively, with 13 bases between them. CDR3 coding DNA: TGTGCCAGCAGTGGGGTCCCCAGAACCTACGAGCAGTACTTC. Translated: CASSGVPRTYEQYF.

This clone was found a few times. V is TRBV6-5 and J is TRBJ2-7, with D unresolved. The CDR3 is made up of 11 amino acids. CDR1 and CDR2 (germline): MNHEY, SVGAGI. V lost 4 bases to trimming and J lost 4 bases, with 5 bases between them. The CDR3 loop is CASSSMYEQYF. The CDR3 DNA follows: TGTGCCAGCAGTTCCATGTACGAGCAGTACTTC.

Remarks on this clone: This sequence may be a read error, since a much larger clone differs from it by one base. The rearrangement joins TRBV11-2 to TRBJ2-7, with D perhaps matching TRBD2 (6 bases). The CDR3 covers 15 residues. Trimming took off 0 bases at V and 2 bases at J, with 11 bases between the two ends. The germline V gene encodes CDR1 SGHAT and CDR2 FQNNGV. CDR3 in amino acids: CASSLDSGSPYEQYF. The CDR3 DNA is TGTGCCAGCAGCTTAGACTCCGGGAGCCCCTACGAGCAGTACTTC.

V is TRBV30 and J is TRBJ1-5; D not certain. V was cut by 4 bases and J by 4 bases, with 8 bases left in between. Germline CDR1 GTSNPN, CDR2 SVGIG (reference sequence). This CDR3 is built from 12 residues. CDR3 nucleotides: TGTGCCTGGAATCGCGGGAATCAGCCCCAGCATTTT. It is translated as CAWNRGNQPQHF.

This clone came up a few times. The chain couples TRBV29-1 to TRBJ1-5, with 9 bases lining up with TRBD1. This CDR3 spans 14 amino acids. V was pared by 6 bases and J by 9 bases, with 12 bases of the junction left unmatched. Germline V lookup: CDR1 SQVTM, CDR2 ANQGSEA. The DNA of the CDR3 is TGCAGCGTGGGCGGACAGGGGAGGTGGGGGCCCCAGCATTTT. Its translation: CSVGGQGRWGPQHF.

This clone was found many times. The chain has TRBV27 and TRBJ2-5; D is uncertain. Per germline, CDR1 MNHEY and CDR2 SMNVEV (reference sequence). V lost 0 bases and J 5 bases, leaving 4 bases between the germline ends. This CDR3 is built from 12 residues. CDR3 loop: CASSLSRETQYF. The CDR3 DNA is TGTGCCAGCAGTTTATCGCGTGAGACCCAGTACTTC.

This clone was seen many times. This chain links TRBV29-1 with TRBJ2-3; 8 bases agree with TRBD2. The V gene end was trimmed by 6 bases and the J gene end by 0 bases; junction bases not matched to a gene: 2. The CDR3 sequence is 13 residues long. In germline, CDR1 is SQVTM, CDR2 ANQGSEA. The CDR3, as DNA: TGCAGCGTGACTAGCGTTAGCACAGATACGCAGTATTTT. It specifies CSVTSVSTDTQYF.

The CDR3 DNA reads as TGTGCCAGCAGCTTTTTGACGGGAGGTAACAATGAGCAGTTCTTC. It yields the protein CASSFLTGGNNEQFF. The V call is TRBV7-2, the J call TRBJ2-1; TRBD2 matches at 7 bases. This CDR3 has 15 amino acids. Germline loops: CDR1 SGHTA, CDR2 FQGNSA. Trimming at V came to 3 bases and at J to 5 bases, leaving 7 bases not matched to a gene.

The chain employs TRBV9 and TRBJ2-5; 7 bases align to TRBD2. Gene TRBJ2-7 matches the end of the DNA better, so the J call may be wrong. Germline-derived CDR1 and CDR2 are SGDLS and YYNGEE. CDR3 length: 15 amino acids. The CDR3 bases are TGTGCCAGCAGCGTAGGTGGGGACTACTCCTACGAGCAGTACTTC. This sequence encodes CASSVGGDYSYEQYF.

The J gene is TRBJ2-2, the V gene TRBV5-4, with 11 bases identical to TRBD2. CDR3 length: 19 amino acids. Trimming cost V 0 bases and J 4 bases; bases outside gene matches: 11. Germline V lookup: CDR1 SGHNT, CDR2 YYREEE (reference sequence). Here the CDR3 DNA reads TGTGCCAGCAGCTTGGGGAGCTTAGCGGGAGGGACTTCCACCGGGGAGCTGTTTTTT. Protein product: CASSLGSLAGGTSTGELFF.

The chain is built from TRBV30 and TRBJ1-6, with D possibly matching TRBD1 (6 bases). Germline V lookup: CDR1 GTSNPN, CDR2 SVGIG (reference sequence). V lost 3 bases and J 10 bases, leaving 13 bases between the germline ends. The CDR3 runs 13 residues. CDR3 bases: TGTGCCTGGAGCAAAAGGGGGGACTCACCCCTCCACTTT. Amino acid sequence: CAWSKRGDSPLHF.

This clone was recorded a few times. The chain links TRBV7-2 to TRBJ2-7, with 9 bases fitting TRBD2. There are 14 residues in the CDR3. The V gene's germline CDR1 is SGHTA and CDR2 FQGNSA. V lost 2 bases and J lost 7; bases outside the gene matches: 6. For the CDR3, the DNA is TGTGCCAGCAGCTTAAAAGCGGGAGGAGGTGAGCAGTACTTC. This codes for CASSLKAGGGEQYF.